Below are 25 T cell receptor beta chains sequenced from a single sample in a study of CD8+CD57+ T cells in acquired aplastic anemia. Patients who underwent sequencing had shown CD8+CD57+ cell expansion by flow cytometry. The template used for profiling TCR beta VDJ and CDR3 was genomic DNA. TCRdb analysed the reads with MiXCR anew, one entry per CDR3 protein. The sample lists 200,000 to 250,000 distinct CDR3 sequences; 55% to 65% were seen once. Material for sequencing was sorted CD4+, CD8+, or CD8+CD57+ T cells (not recorded which) from PBMCs. These receptors came from a human donor with aplastic anemia.

The chain combines TRBV24-1 with TRBJ1-2, with 11 bases aligning to TRBD1. The CDR3 runs 15 residues. Germline V gene lookup returns CDR1 KGHDR and CDR2 SFDVKD. V was pared by 7 bases and J by 8 bases, with 11 bases of the junction left unmatched. CDR3 coding DNA: TGTGCCACCAGACCTTCCCCGGACAGGGGGCAAGGCTACACCTTC. Translated, it gives CATRPSPDRGQGYTF.

V is TRBV7-8 and J is TRBJ1-6; D possibly corresponds to TRBD1 (5 bases). CDR3 length: 13 amino acids. V lost 1 base and J lost 8, with 6 bases in between. Germline-derived CDR1 and CDR2 are SGHVS and FQNEAQ. The CDR3 protein is CASSLGGDSPLHF. In DNA, the CDR3 is TGTGCCAGCAGCTTAGGGGGCGATTCACCCCTCCACTTT.

The CDR3 nucleotides are TGTGCCAGCAGCTCCCAGGGCAGGTTCAACAATGAGCAGTTCTTC. This gives the protein CASSSQGRFNNEQFF. The chain joins TRBV6-6 to TRBJ2-1, with a possible D match to TRBD1 (5 bases). CDR1 and CDR2 (germline): MNHNY, SVGAGI (reference sequence). This CDR3 contains 15 residues. Trimming shortened V by 6 bases and J by 5 bases, and 17 bases separated the two germline ends.

The rearrangement uses TRBV6-2 or TRBV6-3 and TRBJ2-5; D not resolved. CDR1 and CDR2 from the germline V gene are MNHEY and SVGEGT. With 5 bases removed from V and 4 bases from J, the gap between germline ends came to 14 bases. This CDR3 has 14 amino acids. CDR3 amino acids: CASSQFDVLETQYF. For the CDR3, the DNA is TGTGCCAGCAGTCAGTTTGACGTACTAGAGACCCAGTACTTC.

The chain carries TRBV29-1 and TRBJ2-2; D may be TRBD1 (5 bases). The length of the CDR3 is 13 residues. From germline, CDR1 is SQVTM and CDR2 ANQGSEA. The V end was cut by 5 bases, the J end by 3 bases, with 10 bases between. The CDR3 DNA reads as TGCAGCGTTTTCACAGGCGACACCGGGGAGCTGTTTTTT. Translated: CSVFTGDTGELFF.

The V and J genes are TRBV15 and TRBJ2-1; TRBD1 matches 9 bases. The germline V gene encodes CDR1 LNHNV and CDR2 YYDKDF (reference sequence). Germline trimming cut 3 bases from V and 7 bases from J; bases unmatched to any gene: 7. The CDR3 spans 15 residues. The CDR3 region is CATSSSDRGWNEQFF. The CDR3 coding sequence is TGTGCCACCAGCAGCTCAGACAGGGGGTGGAATGAGCAGTTCTTC.

V usage is TRBV5-1 and J usage is TRBJ2-7; 9 nucleotides match TRBD1. The CDR3 covers 14 residues. With V trimmed by 4 bases and J by 2 bases, 4 bases remained unmatched. Germline-derived CDR1 and CDR2 are SGHRS and YFSETQ. The CDR3 spells CASSRTGGAYEQYF. In DNA, the CDR3 is TGCGCCAGCAGCCGCACAGGGGGCGCCTACGAGCAGTACTTC.

Of note for this clonotype: In this CDR3 the conserved last residue, phenylalanine or tryptophan, is missing, so a read error is likely. The rearrangement uses TRBV6-1 and TRBJ1-1; D remains unclear. From germline, CDR1 is MNHNS and CDR2 SASEGT. The ends were cut back, 7 bases at V and 1 base at J, with 10 bases in the middle. The CDR3 is made up of 13 amino acids. CDR3 in DNA: TGTGCCAGCACCGAAATGGGGAACACTGAAGCTTTCTCT. Protein sequence: CASTEMGNTEAFS.

The chain uses TRBV20-1 and TRBJ2-3, with 10 nucleotides matching TRBD2. CDR3 size: 15 residues. Germline V gives CDR1 DFQATT, CDR2 SNEGSKA (reference sequence). V was pared by 0 bases and J by 4 bases, with 4 bases of the junction left unmatched. This CDR3 reads CSARDPLAGADTQYF. The CDR3, as DNA: TGCAGTGCTAGAGATCCCCTAGCGGGAGCAGATACGCAGTATTTT.

This clonotype was detected once. The genes are TRBV19 and TRBJ1-2; D unclear. Germline loops: CDR1 LNHDA, CDR2 SQIVND (reference sequence). This CDR3 is built from 12 residues. Deletions cut 1 base from V and 8 bases from J, with 8 bases between. CDR3: CASSIGWFGYTF. The CDR3 DNA reads TGTGCCAGTAGTATAGGATGGTTCGGCTACACCTTC.

This rearrangement joins TRBV15 to TRBJ2-1; D is perhaps TRBD2 (5 bases). CDR1 and CDR2 from the germline V gene are LNHNV and YYDKDF (reference sequence). The CDR3 is 15 amino acids. The V end was cut by 3 bases, the J end by 7 bases, with 16 bases between. The CDR3 is CATSSLASPINEQFF. CDR3 DNA sequence: TGTGCCACCAGCAGCTTAGCGAGTCCGATAAATGAGCAGTTCTTC.

The rearrangement links TRBV19 to TRBJ2-1, with a tentative D call TRBD1 (6 bases). Germline V lookup: CDR1 LNHDA, CDR2 SQIVND (reference sequence). Trimming removed 1 base at V and 6 bases at J, with 13 bases between. The CDR3 spans 15 residues. CDR3 bases: TGTGCCAGTAGTATAGGGTCCCCCAGGGGCAATGAGCAGTTCTTC. Translated, it gives CASSIGSPRGNEQFF.

The chain has TRBV20-1 and TRBJ2-5, with D perhaps TRBD2 (6 bases). The CDR3 has 13 amino acids. Germline V CDR1 and CDR2: DFQATT, SNEGSKA (reference sequence). Trimming left V 6 bases short and J 0 bases short, with 11 bases between. Written as DNA, the CDR3 is TGCAGTGCAAGCCGGGGGTACCAAGAGACCCAGTACTTC. Translation: CSASRGYQETQYF.

Turning to this clonotype: This CDR3 is missing its conserved last phenylalanine or tryptophan, likely due to a read error. The DNA is left out, because the CDR3 cannot be placed on it with certainty; the CDR3 is given as TCRdb lists it. V usage is TRBV19 and J usage is TRBJ2-6; TRBD1, as called in the table, went unchecked against the DNA. The CDR3 length is 9 residues, termini included. Per the germline V gene, CDR1 is LNHDA and CDR2 is SQIVND (reference sequence). The CDR3 is CASSILQGG.

This chain connects TRBV7-3 to TRBJ2-3; maybe TRBD2 (6 bases). Germline CDR1 and CDR2: SGHTA and FQGTGA. V gave up 2 bases and J gave up 5 bases, with 17 bases separating them. This CDR3 is built from 16 residues. CDR3 amino acids: CASSLAQLAGQDTQYF. CDR3 sequence (DNA): TGTGCCAGCAGCTTAGCTCAATTGGCGGGGCAAGATACGCAGTATTTT.

Regarding this clonotype: The junction departs from germline at one end; a sequencing error may be responsible. The J gene is TRBJ1-1, the V gene TRBV15; TRBD1 is a possible D gene (6 bases). Germline loops: CDR1 LNHNV, CDR2 YYDKDF (reference sequence). The CDR3 contains 15 residues. This CDR3 reads CATSTRGDQDTEALF. For the CDR3, the DNA is TGTGCCACCAGCACGAGGGGGGATCAGGACACTGAAGCTCTCTTT. Based on the CDR3 plus reference TRBV15 and TRBJ1-1, the full variable domain is DAMVIQNPRYQVTQFGKPVTLSCSQTLNHNVMYWYQQKSSQAPKLLFHYYDKDFNNEADTPDNFQSRRPNTSFCFLDIRSPGLGDTAMYLCATSTRGDQDTEALFGQGTRLTVV.

The chain is built from TRBV15 and TRBJ2-3, with 12 bases identical to TRBD2. The CDR3 is 19 amino acids. Germline CDR1 LNHNV, CDR2 YYDKDF (reference sequence). The junction had 11 bases not matched to a gene; V was cut back by 4 bases and J by 0 bases. The CDR3 reads CATSTRLAGAKSSTDTQYF. Written as DNA, the CDR3 is TGTGCCACCAGCACGAGACTAGCGGGGGCAAAGTCTAGCACAGATACGCAGTATTTT.

This clonotype was seen repeatedly, ten times or more. The chain uses TRBV6-1 and TRBJ2-3, with 7 positions matching TRBD1. V shed 4 bases and J 8 bases; nucleotides not matched to a gene: 9. The CDR3 has 14 amino acids. The V gene's germline CDR1 is MNHNS and CDR2 SASEGT. CDR3 residues: CASSGGQDFFTQYF. CDR3 nucleotides: TGTGCCAGCAGTGGCGGACAGGATTTCTTTACGCAGTATTTT.

This rearrangement joins TRBV2 to TRBJ2-7; D is possibly TRBD1 (5 bases). This CDR3 contains 14 residues. CDR1 SNHLY and CDR2 FYNNEI come from the germline V gene. Trimming shortened V by 3 bases and J by 12 bases, and 21 bases separated the two germline ends. CDR3 sequence (DNA): TGTGCCAGCAGTGAGAACGTCGACAGAATTTTTCTGTACTTC. The encoded protein is CASSENVDRIFLYF. The full variable domain, completed using reference TRBV2 and TRBJ2-7, is EPEVTQTPSHQVTQMGQEVILRCVPISNHLYFYWYRQILGQKVEFLVSFYNNEISEKSEIFDDQFSVERPDGSNFTLKIRSTKLEDSAMYFCASSENVDRIFLYFGPGTRLTVT.

A word on this clonotype: One junction end disagrees with the germline gene, perhaps due to a read error. V usage is TRBV20-1 and J usage is TRBJ2-5, with D possibly called TRBD1 or TRBD2 (5 bases each). The CDR3 is 13 residues long. Per germline, CDR1 DFQATT and CDR2 SNEGSKA (reference sequence). CDR3 region: CSASDDSRETQCF. CDR3 nucleotides: TGCAGTGCTTCCGACGATAGCAGGGAGACCCAGTGCTTC.

This clonotype came up a few times. This chain joins TRBV12-3 or TRBV12-4 and TRBJ2-1; TRBD1 aligns across 11 bases. Trimming at V came to 9 bases and at J to 7 bases, leaving 23 bases not matched to a gene. This CDR3 has 19 residues. CDR3 in DNA: TGTGCCAGTCCCCCCGGGACAGGGGGTTCAGCGGGGGGCTGGAATGAGCAGTTCTTC. Encoded protein: CASPPGTGGSAGGWNEQFF.

The chain combines TRBV7-9 with TRBJ1-4; 9 bases fit TRBD1. Germline lookup yields CDR1 SEHNR and CDR2 FQNEAQ (reference sequence). V shed 5 bases, J shed 7 bases, and the junction held 11 bases outside the gene matches. CDR3 size: 16 residues. For the CDR3, the DNA is TGTGCCAGCAGCCCCGGGACAGGGCAGGGAAGTGAAAAACTGTTTTTT. Amino acid sequence: CASSPGTGQGSEKLFF. Full variable domain (outside the CDR3, taken from reference TRBV7-9 and TRBJ1-4): DTGVSQNPRHKITKRGQNVTFRCDPISEHNRLYWYRQTLGQGPEFLTYFQNEAQLEKSRLLSDRFSAERPKGSFSTLEIQRTEQGDSAMYLCASSPGTGQGSEKLFFGSGTQLSVL.

To note about this clonotype: Germline is not matched at one junction end, which may reflect a read error. The chain carries TRBV7-2 and TRBJ2-1; TRBD2 matches at 12 bases. Germline CDR1 and CDR2: SGHTA and FQGNSA. This CDR3 region has 17 residues. The CDR3 nucleotides are TGTGCCAGCAGCCTTCGACTAGCGGGAGTTCTCTACAGTGAGCAGTTCTTC. This translates into CASSLRLAGVLYSEQFF.

This chain joins TRBV7-9 and TRBJ1-2; maybe TRBD1 (6 bases). Germline V lookup: CDR1 SEHNR, CDR2 FQNEAQ (reference sequence). V was cut by 1 base and J by 6 bases, with 12 bases left in between. This CDR3 is built from 14 residues. The CDR3 DNA follows: TGTGCCAGCAGCTTAGAAGCAGGGGAGGATGGCTACACCTTC. This translates into CASSLEAGEDGYTF.

This clonotype was observed many times. The rearrangement links TRBV19 to TRBJ1-5, with D unclear. The CDR3 consists of 12 residues. Germline lookup yields CDR1 LNHDA and CDR2 SQIVND (reference sequence). V shed 2 bases and J shed 4 bases, with 3 bases lying between them. The CDR3 DNA follows: TGTGCCAGTAGTATACAGAATCAGCCCCAGCATTTT. It is translated as CASSIQNQPQHF.